This paragraph covers one T cell receptor (beta chain) sequence. These data are taken from a study of T cell changes during pregnancy in multiple sclerosis. CDR3 length: 15 amino acids. Trimming removed 6 bases from V and 6 bases from J; junction bases left unmatched: 9. Germline CDR1 is SEHNR and CDR2 is FQNEAQ (reference sequence). The assay was immunoSEQ multiplex PCR, and TCRdb's table has in-frame clones only and misses some. This table has roughly 26,000 clones, nearly 90% appearing once. The specimen comprised CD8+ T cells from peripheral blood mononuclear cells, sampled in the second trimester of pregnancy. The chain recombines TRBV7-9 with TRBJ2-7, with 12 bases lining up with TRBD2. This clonotype was obtained from a female donor with multiple sclerosis, enrolled in a pregnancy study. CDR3 in DNA: TGTGCCAGCAGGCTAGCGGGAGGGCTCGGCGCCGAGCAGTACTTC. It specifies CASRLAGGLGAEQYF.